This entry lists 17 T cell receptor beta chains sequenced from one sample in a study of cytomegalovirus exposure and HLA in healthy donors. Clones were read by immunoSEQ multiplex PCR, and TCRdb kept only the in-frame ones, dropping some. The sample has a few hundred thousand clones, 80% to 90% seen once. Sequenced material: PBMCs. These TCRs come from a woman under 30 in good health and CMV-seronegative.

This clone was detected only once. CDR3 protein: CASSFGDGSSYEQYF. CDR3 sequence (DNA): TGCGCCAGCAGCTTCGGAGACGGTAGCTCCTACGAGCAGTACTTC. The chain employs TRBV5-1 and TRBJ2-7; D uncertain. The ends were cut back, 2 bases at V and 0 bases at J, with 12 bases in the middle. This CDR3 contains 15 residues. Germline lookup yields CDR1 SGHRS and CDR2 YFSETQ.

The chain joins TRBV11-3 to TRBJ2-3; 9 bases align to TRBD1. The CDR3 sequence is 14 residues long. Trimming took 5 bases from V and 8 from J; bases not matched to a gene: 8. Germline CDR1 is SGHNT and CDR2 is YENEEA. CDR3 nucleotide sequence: TGTGCCAGCAGCGTGGGACAGGGCCCCGCTACGCAGTATTTT. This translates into CASSVGQGPATQYF.

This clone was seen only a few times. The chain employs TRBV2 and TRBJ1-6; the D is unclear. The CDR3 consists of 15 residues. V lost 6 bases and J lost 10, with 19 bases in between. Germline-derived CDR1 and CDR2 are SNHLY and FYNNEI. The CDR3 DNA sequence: TGTGCCAGCAGGCTACCGGAGCCCCTGCGGTCACCCCTCCACTTT. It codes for CASRLPEPLRSPLHF. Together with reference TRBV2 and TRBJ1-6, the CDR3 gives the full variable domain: EPEVTQTPSHQVTQMGQEVILRCVPISNHLYFYWYRQILGQKVEFLVSFYNNEISEKSEIFDDQFSVERPDGSNFTLKIRSTKLEDSAMYFCASRLPEPLRSPLHFGNGTRLTVT.

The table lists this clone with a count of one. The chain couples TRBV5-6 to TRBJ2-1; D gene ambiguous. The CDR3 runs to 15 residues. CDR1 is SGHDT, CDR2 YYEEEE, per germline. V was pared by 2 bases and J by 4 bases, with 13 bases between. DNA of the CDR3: TGTGCCAGCAGCTTTGGTGGCAGGCGATACAATGAGCAGTTCTTC. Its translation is CASSFGGRRYNEQFF.

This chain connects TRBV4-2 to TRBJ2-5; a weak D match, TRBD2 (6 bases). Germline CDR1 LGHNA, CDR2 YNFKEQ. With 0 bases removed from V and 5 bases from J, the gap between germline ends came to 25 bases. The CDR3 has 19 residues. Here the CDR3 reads CASSQDIGPRGLMGETQYF. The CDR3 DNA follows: TGTGCCAGCAGCCAAGATATAGGTCCGCGGGGACTTATGGGGGAGACCCAGTACTTC.

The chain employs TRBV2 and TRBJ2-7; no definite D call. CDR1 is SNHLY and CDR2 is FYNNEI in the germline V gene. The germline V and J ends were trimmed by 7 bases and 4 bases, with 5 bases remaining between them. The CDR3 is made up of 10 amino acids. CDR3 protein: CASIGYEQYF. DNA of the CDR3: TGTGCCAGCATCGGGTACGAGCAGTACTTC.

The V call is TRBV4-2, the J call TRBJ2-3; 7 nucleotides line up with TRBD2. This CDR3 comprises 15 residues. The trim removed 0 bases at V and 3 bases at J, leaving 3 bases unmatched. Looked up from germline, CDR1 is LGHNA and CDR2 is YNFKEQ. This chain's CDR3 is CASSQETAGTDTQYF. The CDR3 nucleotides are TGTGCCAGCAGCCAAGAAACAGCGGGAACAGATACGCAGTATTTT.

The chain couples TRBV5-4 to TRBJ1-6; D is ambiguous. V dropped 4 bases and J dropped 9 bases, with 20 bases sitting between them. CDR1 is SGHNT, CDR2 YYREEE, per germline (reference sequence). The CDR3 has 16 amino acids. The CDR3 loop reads CASSRLGGPVPSPLHF. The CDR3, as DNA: TGTGCCAGCAGCCGACTTGGAGGTCCAGTACCTTCACCCCTCCACTTT. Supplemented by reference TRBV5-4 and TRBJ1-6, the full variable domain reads ETGVTQSPTHLIKTRGQQVTLRCSSQSGHNTVSWYQQALGQGPQFIFQYYREEENGRGNFPPRFSGLQFPNYSSELNVNALELDDSALYLCASSRLGGPVPSPLHFGNGTRLTVT.

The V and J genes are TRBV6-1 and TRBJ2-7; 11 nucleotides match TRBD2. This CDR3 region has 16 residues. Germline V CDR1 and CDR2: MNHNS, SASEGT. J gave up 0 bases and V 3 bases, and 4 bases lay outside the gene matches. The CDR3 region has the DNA TGTGCCAGCAGTGAGCTAGCGGGAGGTCCCTCCTACGAGCAGTACTTC. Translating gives CASSELAGGPSYEQYF.

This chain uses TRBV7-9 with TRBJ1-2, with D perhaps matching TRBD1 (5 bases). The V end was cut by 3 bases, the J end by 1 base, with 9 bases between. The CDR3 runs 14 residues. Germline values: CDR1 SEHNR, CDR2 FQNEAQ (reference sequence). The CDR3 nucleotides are TGTGCCAGCAGCTTTGACAGATTTAACTATGGCTACACCTTC. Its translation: CASSFDRFNYGYTF.

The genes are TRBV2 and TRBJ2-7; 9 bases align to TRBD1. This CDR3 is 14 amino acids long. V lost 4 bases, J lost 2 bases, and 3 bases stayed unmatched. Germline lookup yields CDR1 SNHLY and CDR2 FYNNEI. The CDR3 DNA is TGTGCCAGCAGTGTTAACAGGGGGCCCTACGAGCAGTACTTC. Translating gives CASSVNRGPYEQYF.

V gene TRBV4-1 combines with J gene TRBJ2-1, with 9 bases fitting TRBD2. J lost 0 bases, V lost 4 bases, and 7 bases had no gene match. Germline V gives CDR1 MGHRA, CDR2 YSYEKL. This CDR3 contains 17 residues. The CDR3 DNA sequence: TGCGCCAGCAGCCGCTCTAGCGGGGAGAACTCCTACAATGAGCAGTTCTTC. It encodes CASSRSSGENSYNEQFF.

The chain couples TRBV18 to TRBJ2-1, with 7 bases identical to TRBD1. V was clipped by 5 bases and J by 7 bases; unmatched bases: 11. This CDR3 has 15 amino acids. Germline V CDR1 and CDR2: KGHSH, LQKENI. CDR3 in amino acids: CASSFAGGIGNEQFF. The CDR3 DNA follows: TGTGCCAGCTCATTCGCAGGGGGAATCGGGAATGAGCAGTTCTTC.

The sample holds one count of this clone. The DNA of the CDR3 is TGTGCCAGCAGTCATGGACAGTCTAACTATGGCTACACCTTC. Protein product: CASSHGQSNYGYTF. This chain connects TRBV6-5 to TRBJ1-2, with a weak D call TRBD1 (6 bases). Germline lookup yields CDR1 MNHEY and CDR2 SVGAGI. The CDR3 runs 14 residues. With 5 bases removed from V and 0 bases from J, the gap between germline ends came to 10 bases.

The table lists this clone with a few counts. CDR3 sequence (DNA): TGTGCCAGCAGCGTAGGACAGGTCGGCTACACCTTC. This encodes CASSVGQVGYTF. The chain has TRBV9 and TRBJ1-2, with D possibly matching TRBD1 (6 bases). Germline-derived CDR1 and CDR2 are SGDLS and YYNGEE. Trimming stripped 0 bases from V and 8 bases from J, with 8 bases between. This CDR3 is built from 12 residues.

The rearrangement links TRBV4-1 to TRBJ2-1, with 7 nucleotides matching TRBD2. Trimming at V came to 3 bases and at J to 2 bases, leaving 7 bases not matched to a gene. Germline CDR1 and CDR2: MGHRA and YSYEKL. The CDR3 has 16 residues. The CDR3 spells CASSQLSGAPYNEQFF. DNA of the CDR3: TGCGCCAGCAGCCAGCTGAGCGGGGCTCCCTACAATGAGCAGTTCTTC.

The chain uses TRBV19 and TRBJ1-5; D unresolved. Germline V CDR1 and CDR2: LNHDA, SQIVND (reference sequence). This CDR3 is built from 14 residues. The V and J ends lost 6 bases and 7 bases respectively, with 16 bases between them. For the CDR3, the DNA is TGTGCCAGTAGAGGCGAGGGAATAGGACAGCCCCAGCATTTT. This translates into CASRGEGIGQPQHF.